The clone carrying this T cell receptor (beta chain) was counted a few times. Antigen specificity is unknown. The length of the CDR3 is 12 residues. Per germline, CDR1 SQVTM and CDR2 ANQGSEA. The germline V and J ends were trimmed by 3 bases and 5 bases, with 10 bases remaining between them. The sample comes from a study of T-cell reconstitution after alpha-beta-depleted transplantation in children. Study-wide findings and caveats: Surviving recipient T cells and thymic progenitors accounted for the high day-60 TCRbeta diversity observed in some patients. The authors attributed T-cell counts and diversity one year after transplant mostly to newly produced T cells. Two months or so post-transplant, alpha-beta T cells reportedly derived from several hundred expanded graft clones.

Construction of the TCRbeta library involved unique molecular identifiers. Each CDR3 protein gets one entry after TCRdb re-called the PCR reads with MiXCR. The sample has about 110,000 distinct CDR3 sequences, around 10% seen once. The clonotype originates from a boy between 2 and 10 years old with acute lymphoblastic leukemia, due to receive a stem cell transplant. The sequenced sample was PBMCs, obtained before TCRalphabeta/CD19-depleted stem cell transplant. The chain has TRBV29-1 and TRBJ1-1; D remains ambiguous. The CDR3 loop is CSVDSGDTEAFF. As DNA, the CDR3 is TGCAGCGTTGATAGCGGGGATACTGAAGCTTTCTTT.